A selection of T cell receptor beta chains follows, all from one sample in a study of shared clonotypes between healthy human individuals. Profiling relied on immunoSEQ multiplex PCR, and the TCRdb table lists in-frame clones only, not all of them. This table has approximately 1.4 million clones, approximately 98% appearing once. The sample comprised naive CD4+ T cells sorted from blood. The origin of the receptors is a man aged 30 to 39 in good health. Each CDR3 is given with its conserved first and last residue. The order of the fields is V gene, clone size, J gene, CDR3 length, D gene, CDR3 protein, CDR3 DNA. D genes are given only for firm matches. Not every row has a clone size; where given, it reads once, few, many or a size class.

v_gene: TRBV29-1; abundance: once; j_gene: TRBJ1-2; len: 13; d_gene: TRBD1; CDR3aa: CSVGRGTAYGYTF; CDR3nt: TGCAGCGTTGGGCGCGGGACAGCCTATGGCTACACCTTC
v_gene: TRBV28; abundance: once; j_gene: TRBJ2-3; len: 11; d_gene: -; CDR3aa: CASLGTENKYF; CDR3nt: TGTGCCAGCCTCGGCACCGAAAATAAGTATTTT
v_gene: TRBV18; abundance: -; j_gene: TRBJ1-2; len: 15; d_gene: -; CDR3aa: CASSNITGLYYGYTF; CDR3nt: TGTGCCAGCTCCAACATTACGGGACTCTACTATGGCTACACCTTC
v_gene: TRBV14; abundance: -; j_gene: TRBJ2-6; len: 16; d_gene: -; CDR3aa: CASSQGRELWANVLTF; CDR3nt: TGTGCCAGCAGCCAAGGCAGGGAGCTCTGGGCCAACGTCCTGACTTTC
v_gene: TRBV2; abundance: -; j_gene: TRBJ2-7; len: 16; d_gene: TRBD1; CDR3aa: CASSPLRDRGSYEQYF; CDR3nt: TGTGCCAGCAGCCCTCTACGGGACAGGGGCTCCTACGAGCAGTACTTC
v_gene: TRBV5-1; abundance: -; j_gene: TRBJ1-1; len: 14; d_gene: TRBD1; CDR3aa: CASSLQGQDTEAFF; CDR3nt: TGCGCCAGCAGCTTACAGGGGCAAGACACTGAAGCTTTCTTT
v_gene: TRBV18; abundance: -; j_gene: TRBJ2-7; len: 18; d_gene: TRBD1; CDR3aa: CASSHKGQGAGATYEQYF; CDR3nt: TGTGCCAGCTCACACAAGGGGCAGGGGGCTGGGGCCACCTACGAGCAGTACTTC
v_gene: TRBV14; abundance: -; j_gene: TRBJ2-2; len: 18; d_gene: TRBD2; CDR3aa: CASSQIRRGTSFTGELFF; CDR3nt: TGTGCCAGCAGCCAAATCCGACGAGGGACTAGCTTCACCGGGGAGCTGTTTTTT
v_gene: TRBV2; abundance: -; j_gene: TRBJ2-2; len: 21; d_gene: TRBD2; CDR3aa: CASSEDPLISGSRSYTGELFF; CDR3nt: TGTGCCAGCAGTGAAGACCCCCTAATTAGCGGGAGTCGGTCTTACACCGGGGAGCTGTTTTTT
v_gene: TRBV29-1; abundance: -; j_gene: TRBJ2-5; len: 14; d_gene: TRBD1; CDR3aa: CSVERQGPQGTQYF; CDR3nt: TGCAGCGTTGAAAGACAGGGCCCGCAAGGGACCCAGTACTTC